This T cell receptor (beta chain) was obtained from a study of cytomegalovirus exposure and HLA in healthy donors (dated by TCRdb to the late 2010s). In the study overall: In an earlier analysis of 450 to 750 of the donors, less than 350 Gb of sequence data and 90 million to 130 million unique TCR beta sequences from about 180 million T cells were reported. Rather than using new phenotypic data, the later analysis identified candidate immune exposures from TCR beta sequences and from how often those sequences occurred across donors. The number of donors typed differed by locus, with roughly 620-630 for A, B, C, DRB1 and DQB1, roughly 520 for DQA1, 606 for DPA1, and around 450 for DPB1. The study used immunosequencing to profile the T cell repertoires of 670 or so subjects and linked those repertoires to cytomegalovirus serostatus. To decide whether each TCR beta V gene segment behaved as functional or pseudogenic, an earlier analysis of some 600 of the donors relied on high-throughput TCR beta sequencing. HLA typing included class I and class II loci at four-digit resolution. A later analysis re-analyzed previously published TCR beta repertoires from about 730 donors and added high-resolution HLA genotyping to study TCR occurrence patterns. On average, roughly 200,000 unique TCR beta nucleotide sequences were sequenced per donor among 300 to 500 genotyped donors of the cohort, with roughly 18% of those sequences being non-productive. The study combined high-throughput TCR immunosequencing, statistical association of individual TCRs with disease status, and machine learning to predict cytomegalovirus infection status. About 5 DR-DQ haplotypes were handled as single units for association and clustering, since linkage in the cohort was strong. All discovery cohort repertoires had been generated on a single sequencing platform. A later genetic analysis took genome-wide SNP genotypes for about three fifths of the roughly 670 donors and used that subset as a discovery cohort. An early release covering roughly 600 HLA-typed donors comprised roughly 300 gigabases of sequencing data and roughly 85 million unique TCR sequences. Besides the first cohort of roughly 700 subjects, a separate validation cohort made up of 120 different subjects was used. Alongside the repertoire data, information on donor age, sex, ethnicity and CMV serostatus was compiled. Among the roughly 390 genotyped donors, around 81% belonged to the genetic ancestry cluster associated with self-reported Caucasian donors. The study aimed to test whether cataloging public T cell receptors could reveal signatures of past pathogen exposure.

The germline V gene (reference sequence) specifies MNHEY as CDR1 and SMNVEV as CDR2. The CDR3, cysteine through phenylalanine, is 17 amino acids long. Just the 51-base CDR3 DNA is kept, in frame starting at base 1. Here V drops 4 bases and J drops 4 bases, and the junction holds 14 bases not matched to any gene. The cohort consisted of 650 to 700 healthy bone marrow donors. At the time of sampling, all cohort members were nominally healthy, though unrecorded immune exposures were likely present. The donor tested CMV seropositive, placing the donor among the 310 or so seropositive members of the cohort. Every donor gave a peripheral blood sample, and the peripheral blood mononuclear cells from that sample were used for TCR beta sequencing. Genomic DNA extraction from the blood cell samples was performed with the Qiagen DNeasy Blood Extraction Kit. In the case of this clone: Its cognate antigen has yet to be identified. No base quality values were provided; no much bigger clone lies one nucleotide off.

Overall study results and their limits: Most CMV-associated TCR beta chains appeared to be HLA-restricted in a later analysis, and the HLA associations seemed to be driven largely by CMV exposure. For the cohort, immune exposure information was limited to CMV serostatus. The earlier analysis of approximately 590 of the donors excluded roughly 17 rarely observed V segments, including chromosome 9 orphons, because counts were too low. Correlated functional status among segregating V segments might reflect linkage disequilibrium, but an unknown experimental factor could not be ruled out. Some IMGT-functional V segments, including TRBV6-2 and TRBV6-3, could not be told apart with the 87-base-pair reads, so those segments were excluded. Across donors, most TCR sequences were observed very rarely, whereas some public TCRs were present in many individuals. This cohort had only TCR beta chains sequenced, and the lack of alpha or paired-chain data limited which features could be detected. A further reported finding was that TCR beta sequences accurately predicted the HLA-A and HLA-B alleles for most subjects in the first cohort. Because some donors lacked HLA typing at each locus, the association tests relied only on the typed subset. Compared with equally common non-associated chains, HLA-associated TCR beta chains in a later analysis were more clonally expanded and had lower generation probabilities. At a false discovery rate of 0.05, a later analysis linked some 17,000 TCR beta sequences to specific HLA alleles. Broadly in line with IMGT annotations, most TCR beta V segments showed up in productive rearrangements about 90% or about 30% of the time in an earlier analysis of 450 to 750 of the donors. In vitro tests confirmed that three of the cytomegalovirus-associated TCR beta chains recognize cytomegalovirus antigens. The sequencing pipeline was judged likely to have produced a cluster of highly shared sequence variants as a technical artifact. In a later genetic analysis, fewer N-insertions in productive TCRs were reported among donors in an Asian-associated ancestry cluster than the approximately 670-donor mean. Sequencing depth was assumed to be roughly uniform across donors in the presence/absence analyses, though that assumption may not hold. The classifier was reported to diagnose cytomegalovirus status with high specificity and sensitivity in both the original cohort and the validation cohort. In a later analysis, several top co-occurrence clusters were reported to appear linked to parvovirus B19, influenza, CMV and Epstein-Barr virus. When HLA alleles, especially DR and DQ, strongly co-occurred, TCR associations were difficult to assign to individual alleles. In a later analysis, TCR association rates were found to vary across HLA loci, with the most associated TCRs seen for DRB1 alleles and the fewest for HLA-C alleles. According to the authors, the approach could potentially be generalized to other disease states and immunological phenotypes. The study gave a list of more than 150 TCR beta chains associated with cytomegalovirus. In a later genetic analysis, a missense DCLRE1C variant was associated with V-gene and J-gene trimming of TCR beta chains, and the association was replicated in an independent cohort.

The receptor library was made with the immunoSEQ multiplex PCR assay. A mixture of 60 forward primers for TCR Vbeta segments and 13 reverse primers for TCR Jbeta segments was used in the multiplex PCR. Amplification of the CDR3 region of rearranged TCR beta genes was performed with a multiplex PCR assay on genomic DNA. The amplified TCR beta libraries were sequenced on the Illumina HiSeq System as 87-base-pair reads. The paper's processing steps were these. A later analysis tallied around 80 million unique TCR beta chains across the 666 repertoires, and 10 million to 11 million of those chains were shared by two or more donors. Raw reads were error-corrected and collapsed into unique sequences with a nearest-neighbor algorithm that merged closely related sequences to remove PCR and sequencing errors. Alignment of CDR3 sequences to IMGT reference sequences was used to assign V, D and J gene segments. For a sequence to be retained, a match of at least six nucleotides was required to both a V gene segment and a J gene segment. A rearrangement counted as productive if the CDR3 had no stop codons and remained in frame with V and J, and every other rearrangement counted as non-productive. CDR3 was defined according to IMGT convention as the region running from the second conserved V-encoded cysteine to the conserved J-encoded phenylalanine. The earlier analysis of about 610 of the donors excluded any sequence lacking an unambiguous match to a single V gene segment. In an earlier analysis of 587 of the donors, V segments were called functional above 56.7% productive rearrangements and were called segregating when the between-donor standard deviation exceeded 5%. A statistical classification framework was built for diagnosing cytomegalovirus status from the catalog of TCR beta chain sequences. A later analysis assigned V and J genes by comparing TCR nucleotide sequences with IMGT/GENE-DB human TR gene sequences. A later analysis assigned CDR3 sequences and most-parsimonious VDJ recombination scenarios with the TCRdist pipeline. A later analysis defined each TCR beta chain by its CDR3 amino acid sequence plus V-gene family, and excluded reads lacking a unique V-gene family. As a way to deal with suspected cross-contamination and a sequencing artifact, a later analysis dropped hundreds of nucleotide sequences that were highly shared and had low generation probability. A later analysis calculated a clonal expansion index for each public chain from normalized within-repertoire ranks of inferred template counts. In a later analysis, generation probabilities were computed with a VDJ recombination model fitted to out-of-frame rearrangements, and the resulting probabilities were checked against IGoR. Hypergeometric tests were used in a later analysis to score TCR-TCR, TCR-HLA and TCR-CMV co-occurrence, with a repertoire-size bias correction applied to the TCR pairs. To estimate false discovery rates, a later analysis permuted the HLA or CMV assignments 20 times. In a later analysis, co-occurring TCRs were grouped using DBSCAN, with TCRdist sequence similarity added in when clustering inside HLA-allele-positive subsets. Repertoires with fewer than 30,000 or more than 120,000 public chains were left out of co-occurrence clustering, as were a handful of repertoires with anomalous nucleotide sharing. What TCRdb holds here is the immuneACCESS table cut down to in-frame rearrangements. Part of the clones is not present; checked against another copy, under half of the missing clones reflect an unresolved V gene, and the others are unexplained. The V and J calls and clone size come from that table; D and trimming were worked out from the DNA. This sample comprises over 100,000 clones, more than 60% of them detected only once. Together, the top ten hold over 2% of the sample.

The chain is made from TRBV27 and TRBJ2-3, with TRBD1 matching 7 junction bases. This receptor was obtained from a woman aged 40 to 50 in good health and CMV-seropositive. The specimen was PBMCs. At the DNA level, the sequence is TGTGCCAGCAGTTCCGGACAGGTCGAAAGGGGCCCAGATACGCAGTATTTT. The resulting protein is CASSSGQVERGPDTQYF.